Shown below are 19 T cell receptor beta chains from a single sample sequenced in a study of blood T cells in healthy people across ages (dated by TCRdb to the mid-2010s). Library preparation was by 5' RACE. Sequencing took place on an Illumina HiSeq 2500. A second PCR of about 7 to 12 cycles was run with a J-beta primer mix and a sample-barcoded 5' primer. The public reads were quality trimmed at Q25 with fastp and then assembled into clones with MiXCR by TCRdb, keeping productive beta chains. Under each unique CDR3 protein, matching rows form one entry showing the most common genes and DNA. The sample yields hundreds of thousands of distinct CDR3 sequences; over 45% were counted once. The ten largest clones add up to approximately 21% of the sample. Sequenced: blood. The receptors originated from a man aged 25 to 40 in good health.

This clonotype is a singleton in its sample. The DNA for the CDR3 is TGTGCCAGCAGCCCCTGCGGGGGTGGGACAGATACGCAGTATTTT. Amino acid sequence: CASSPCGGGTDTQYF. The chain links TRBV7-8 to TRBJ2-3; TRBD2 matches at 7 bases. V shed 5 bases and J 3 bases; nucleotides not matched to a gene: 8. Per germline, CDR1 SGHVS and CDR2 FQNEAQ. The CDR3 is 15 residues long.

The rearrangement uses TRBV20-1 and TRBJ2-1; 7 nucleotides agree with TRBD2. The J segment lost 10 bases and the V segment lost 6 bases, leaving 15 bases of the junction unmatched. The CDR3 is made up of 14 amino acids. Germline CDR1 and CDR2: DFQATT and SNEGSKA (reference sequence). CDR3 region: CSAIAGSSGEEQFF. The CDR3 region has the DNA TGCAGTGCCATAGCGGGTTCCTCCGGAGAGGAGCAGTTCTTC.

The chain uses TRBV20-1 and TRBJ2-7; 8 nucleotides agree with TRBD1. The germline V gene has CDR1 DFQATT and CDR2 SNEGSKA (reference sequence). The length of the CDR3 is 12 residues. The chain's CDR3 is CSLKQGAYEQYF. DNA of the CDR3: TGCAGCCTAAAACAGGGGGCCTACGAGCAGTACTTC.

The chain combines TRBV7-2 with TRBJ2-7; no definite D call. Per the germline V gene, CDR1 is SGHTA and CDR2 is FQGNSA. The CDR3 extends over 14 amino acids. Trimming took 5 bases from V and 1 from J, leaving 12 bases between them. The chain's CDR3 is CASSPGRLSYEQYF. The CDR3 coding sequence is TGTGCCAGCAGCCCCGGACGGCTATCCTACGAGCAGTACTTC.

This clonotype was observed a handful of times. This rearrangement joins TRBV7-2 to TRBJ2-5; no definite D call. Trimming cost V 7 bases and J 2 bases, with 11 bases left between them. Germline CDR1 reads SGHTA; CDR2 reads FQGNSA. The CDR3 runs to 13 residues. In DNA form, the CDR3 reads TGTGCCAGCATCGATTACCCACAAGAGACCCAGTACTTC. This sequence encodes CASIDYPQETQYF.

On this clonotype: A read error may be the cause here, since a much bigger clone is one base away. This chain uses TRBV4-2 with TRBJ2-5, with 8 bases fitting TRBD2. CDR1 and CDR2 (germline): LGHNA, YNFKEQ. This CDR3 region has 14 residues. Trimming at V came to 1 base and at J to 7 bases, leaving 5 bases not matched to a gene. The CDR3 region is CASSQGAGVGTQYF. DNA of the CDR3: TGTGCCAGCAGCCAAGGAGCGGGGGTAGGGACCCAGTACTTC.

The chain uses TRBV20-1 and TRBJ2-5; D unclear. Germline V gene sequence: CDR1 DFQATT, CDR2 SNEGSKA (reference sequence). V gave up 6 bases and J gave up 2 bases, with 10 bases separating them. This CDR3 contains 12 residues. CDR3 in amino acids: CSAKDVQETQYF. CDR3 bases: TGCAGTGCCAAGGACGTACAAGAGACCCAGTACTTC.

This clonotype was observed a handful of times. The chain joins TRBV20-1 to TRBJ2-7, with 8 bases that match TRBD2. J was trimmed by 0 bases and V by 3 bases; bases with no gene match: 4. Germline CDR1 and CDR2: DFQATT and SNEGSKA (reference sequence). This CDR3 comprises 14 residues. Here the CDR3 reads CSARRGLVSYEQYF. The DNA for the CDR3 is TGCAGTGCTAGGCGGGGACTAGTCTCCTACGAGCAGTACTTC.

This clonotype was seen a single time. The chain employs TRBV28 and TRBJ2-1; 7 nucleotides agree with TRBD1. CDR3 length: 15 amino acids. Germline trimming cut 7 bases from V and 10 bases from J; bases unmatched to any gene: 16. The germline CDR1 and CDR2 sequences are MDHEN and SYDVKM. CDR3 bases: TGTGCCAGCACCCTAACGACAGGGACAAGATACGAGCAGTTCTTC. Translated, it gives CASTLTTGTRYEQFF.

This clonotype was recorded once. Sequence at one end of the junction differs from germline and may be a read error. The chain uses TRBV5-1 and TRBJ2-1; 9 bases line up with TRBD1. Germline CDR1 and CDR2: SGHRS and YFSETQ. The CDR3 is 16 residues long. The CDR3 bases are TGCGCCAGTAGCTTGGGTCCACAGGGGGCAGGAATTGAGCAGTTCTTC. Residues: CASSLGPQGAGIEQFF.

This clonotype was counted many times. The V and J genes are TRBV18 and TRBJ2-3; possible D gene TRBD1, 6 bases. This CDR3 contains 15 residues. V was shortened by 6 bases and J by 0 bases, with 13 bases between the two germline ends. Germline V gene sequence: CDR1 KGHSH, CDR2 LQKENI. This CDR3 is CASSPLQGSTDTQYF. The DNA of the CDR3 is TGTGCCAGCTCGCCTTTACAGGGAAGCACAGATACGCAGTATTTT. Full variable domain (missing parts from reference TRBV18 and TRBJ2-3): NAGVMQNPRHLVRRRGQEARLRCSPMKGHSHVYWYRQLPEEGLKFMVYLQKENIIDESGMPKERFSAEFPKEGPSILRIQQVVRGDSAAYFCASSPLQGSTDTQYFGPGTRLTVL.

The chain joins TRBV12-5 to TRBJ2-1, with 9 nucleotides matching TRBD2. The germline gives CDR1 LGHNT, CDR2 FRNRAP. V dropped 6 bases and J dropped 6; count of bases not matched to a gene: 6. The CDR3 sequence is 14 residues long. The CDR3 is CASGRTSEGNEQFF. As DNA, the CDR3 is TGTGCTAGTGGCCGGACTAGCGAGGGCAATGAGCAGTTCTTC.

The rearrangement joins TRBV20-1 to TRBJ2-1; D not resolved. In germline, CDR1 is DFQATT, CDR2 SNEGSKA (reference sequence). V was clipped by 6 bases and J by 7 bases, with 19 bases between them. This CDR3 has 14 residues. CDR3 sequence reads: CSAAWPLKQNEQFF. The CDR3 DNA reads TGCAGTGCAGCGTGGCCACTTAAACAGAATGAGCAGTTCTTC.

A few counts support this clonotype. This chain connects TRBV6-6 to TRBJ2-7; 11 bases are shared with TRBD2. The CDR3 covers 16 residues. The V and J ends lost 7 bases and 2 bases, in that order; junction bases with no gene match: 10. From germline, CDR1 is MNHNY and CDR2 SVGAGI (reference sequence). The CDR3 loop reads CASTDGTSGTPYEQYF. The CDR3 bases are TGTGCCAGCACCGACGGGACTAGCGGTACTCCCTACGAGCAGTACTTC.

The J gene is TRBJ2-1, the V gene TRBV6-5, with TRBD2 matching 8 bases. The CDR3 runs to 14 residues. Per the germline V gene, CDR1 is MNHEY and CDR2 is SVGAGI. V lost 3 bases to trimming and J lost 8 bases; unmatched junction nucleotides: 6. Here the CDR3 reads CASSYRGGEYEQFF. The CDR3 nucleotides are TGTGCCAGCAGTTATCGGGGGGGTGAATATGAGCAGTTCTTC.

The chain recombines TRBV25-1 with TRBJ1-4, with D unclear. This CDR3 contains 13 residues. Deletions cut 3 bases from V and 8 bases from J, with 10 bases between. CDR1 is MGHDK and CDR2 is SYGVNS in the germline V gene. CDR3 sequence (DNA): TGTGCCAGCAGTGACAGCGGGTACGAAAAACTGTTTTTT. It yields the protein CASSDSGYEKLFF.

CDR3 sequence: CASSPTKWMGVGSNQPQHF. The CDR3 bases are TGTGCCAGCAGTCCTACAAAATGGATGGGGGTGGGTAGCAATCAGCCCCAGCATTTT. The V call is TRBV28, the J call TRBJ1-5; possibly TRBD1 for D (5 bases). The CDR3 totals 19 residues. Trimming left V 5 bases short and J 0 bases short, with 23 bases between. Germline lookup yields CDR1 MDHEN and CDR2 SYDVKM. The full variable domain, its missing parts supplied by reference TRBV28 and TRBJ1-5, is DVKVTQSSRYLVKRTGEKVFLECVQDMDHENMFWYRQDPGLGLRLIYFSYDVKMKEKGDIPEGYSVSREKKERFSLILESASTNQTSMYLCASSPTKWMGVGSNQPQHFGDGTRLSIL.

This sequence joins TRBV27 and TRBJ2-1; TRBD2 matches 12 bases. The germline gives CDR1 MNHEY, CDR2 SMNVEV (reference sequence). After removal of 4 bases from V and 8 bases from J, the junction contained 6 bases not matched to a gene. CDR3 length equals 15 residues. In DNA form, the CDR3 reads TGTGCCAGCAGTTCAGGACTAGCGGGAATCGATGAGCAGTTCTTC. Amino acids: CASSSGLAGIDEQFF.

V and J are TRBV4-1 and TRBJ2-1; D not certain. The length of the CDR3 is 13 residues. CDR1 and CDR2 from the germline V gene are MGHRA and YSYEKL. Trimming stripped 2 bases from V and 12 bases from J, with 14 bases between. The CDR3 reads CASSQKEGIAQFF. The CDR3 DNA is TGCGCCAGCAGCCAAAAAGAAGGGATCGCGCAGTTCTTC.